This paragraph reports one T cell receptor (beta chain). The germline V gene has CDR1 SGHNT and CDR2 YYREEE (reference sequence). CDR3 length: 14 amino acids. V was clipped by 4 bases and J by 0 bases, with 10 bases between them. The data were obtained in a study of memory CD4+ T cells and cytomegalovirus serostatus. Looking at the study overall: Healthy Belgian adult donors included about nine CMV-positive and 20 to 30 CMV-negative people.

The sort gate was single viable CD3+CD4+CD8-CD45RO+ cells for memory CD4+ T cells. Method: immunoSEQ multiplex PCR; TCRdb's copy keeps in-frame clones and lacks some. The sample includes tens of thousands of clones, approximately 82% seen only once; the top ten take just under 0.5%. This TCR was sampled from an adult in good health and CMV-seronegative. Some clones in this sample may be carry-over from other donors' samples. The rearrangement uses TRBV5-4 and TRBJ2-5, with D possibly being TRBD2 (6 bases). What was sequenced was memory CD4+ T cells from blood. The CDR3 DNA reads TGTGCCAGCAGCCGGGAGCTGAACCAAGAGACCCAGTACTTC. As protein: CASSRELNQETQYF.